A selection of T cell receptor beta chains follows, all from one sample in a study of cytomegalovirus exposure and HLA in healthy donors. Only in-frame clones appear in the TCRdb table, and some are missing; sequencing was by immunoSEQ multiplex PCR. The sample includes more than 80,000 clones, 55% to 75% of them seen just once. The sample consisted of PBMCs. The receptors were gathered from a man in his sixties in good health and CMV-seronegative. Each CDR3 is given with its conserved first and last residue. D genes are given only for firm matches. A row's size may be missing; if present it is once, few, many or a size class.

j_gene: TRBJ2-1
abundance: NA
v_gene: TRBV11-1
d_gene: TRBD2
CDR3nt: TGTGCCAGCAGTTCGACACTCCGGGGACTAGCGGGAGTCGGGGAGCAGTTCTTC
CDR3aa: CASSSTLRGLAGVGEQFF

j_gene: TRBJ2-5
abundance: few
v_gene: TRBV2
d_gene: NA
CDR3nt: TGTGCCAGCAGTGTGCGGGAGACCCAGTACTTC
CDR3aa: CASSVRETQYF

j_gene: TRBJ2-7
abundance: NA
v_gene: TRBV2
d_gene: TRBD2
CDR3nt: TGTGCCAGCGGGGGACTAGCCAACAACTACGAGCAGTACTTC
CDR3aa: CASGGLANNYEQYF

j_gene: TRBJ2-1
abundance: NA
v_gene: TRBV9
d_gene: TRBD1
CDR3nt: TGTGCCAGCAGCCCACAGGGGATCTCCTACAATGAGCAGTTCTTC
CDR3aa: CASSPQGISYNEQFF

j_gene: TRBJ2-5
abundance: NA
v_gene: TRBV5-5
d_gene: NA
CDR3nt: TGTGCCAGCAGCTTGGAGGGGGGGGGAGAGACCCAGTACTTC
CDR3aa: CASSLEGGGETQYF

j_gene: TRBJ2-3
abundance: NA
v_gene: TRBV27
d_gene: TRBD2
CDR3nt: TGTGCCAGCAGACTACGGGGGGGTGGTACAGATACGCAGTATTTT
CDR3aa: CASRLRGGGTDTQYF

j_gene: TRBJ1-5
abundance: NA
v_gene: TRBV28
d_gene: NA
CDR3nt: TGTGCCAGCAAGGGACATTTAGACGGCAATCAGCCCCAGCATTTT
CDR3aa: CASKGHLDGNQPQHF

j_gene: TRBJ1-1
abundance: NA
v_gene: TRBV7-3
d_gene: NA
CDR3nt: TGTGCCAGCAGCTTACACAGCATGAACACTGAAGCTTTCTTT
CDR3aa: CASSLHSMNTEAFF

j_gene: TRBJ1-1
abundance: few
v_gene: TRBV9
d_gene: NA
CDR3nt: TGTGCCAGCAGCGTAGAGGGGGTTAGGACTGAAGCTTTCTTT
CDR3aa: CASSVEGVRTEAFF

j_gene: TRBJ2-1
abundance: NA
v_gene: TRBV6-4
d_gene: NA
CDR3nt: TGTGCCAGCAGTGACTTTAGAGGGAGCTCCTACAATGAGCAGTTCTTC
CDR3aa: CASSDFRGSSYNEQFF

j_gene: TRBJ2-5
abundance: NA
v_gene: TRBV6-5
d_gene: TRBD2
CDR3nt: TGTGCCAGCAGTTACTACGCGGGAGGAGAGACCCAGTACTTC
CDR3aa: CASSYYAGGETQYF

j_gene: TRBJ2-7
abundance: NA
v_gene: TRBV10-1
d_gene: TRBD1
CDR3nt: TGCGCCAGCGGGGACAGTACCTACGAGCAGTACTTC
CDR3aa: CASGDSTYEQYF

j_gene: TRBJ2-7
abundance: NA
v_gene: TRBV5-1
d_gene: NA
CDR3nt: TGCGCCAGCAGCTTGGACGCAAACCCTACGGGGGAGCAGTACTTC
CDR3aa: CASSLDANPTGEQYF

j_gene: TRBJ2-2
abundance: NA
v_gene: TRBV11-2
d_gene: TRBD2
CDR3nt: TGTGCCAGCAGCTTCCGGGTAGTAGCGGGAGATCCCGGGGAGCTGTTTTTT
CDR3aa: CASSFRVVAGDPGELFF

j_gene: TRBJ1-1
abundance: NA
v_gene: TRBV15
d_gene: TRBD1
CDR3nt: TGTGCCACCAGCAGAGATTACCAGGGGGACACTGAAGCTTTCTTT
CDR3aa: CATSRDYQGDTEAFF

j_gene: TRBJ2-7
abundance: NA
v_gene: TRBV5-1
d_gene: TRBD2
CDR3nt: TGCGCCAGCAGCGTGGAGTCCGGGACTAGCGGCTACGAGCAGTACTTC
CDR3aa: CASSVESGTSGYEQYF

j_gene: TRBJ2-7
abundance: few
v_gene: TRBV2
d_gene: TRBD2
CDR3nt: TGTGCCAGCAGTGATCTAGCGGGGGGGTCTTACTCCTACGAGCAGTACTTC
CDR3aa: CASSDLAGGSYSYEQYF

j_gene: TRBJ2-7
abundance: NA
v_gene: TRBV4-1
d_gene: NA
CDR3nt: TGCGCCAGCAGCAACACCGGGACTCTCGCCTACGAGCAGTACTTC
CDR3aa: CASSNTGTLAYEQYF

j_gene: TRBJ2-7
abundance: NA
v_gene: TRBV6-1
d_gene: NA
CDR3nt: TGTGCCATTATTAACCGGGAGTACGAGCAGTACTTC
CDR3aa: CAIINREYEQYF

j_gene: TRBJ1-5
abundance: few
v_gene: TRBV4-1
d_gene: TRBD1
CDR3nt: TGCGCCAGCAGAAGCGACAGGGTGGGTAATCAGCCCCAGCATTTT
CDR3aa: CASRSDRVGNQPQHF

j_gene: TRBJ2-1
abundance: NA
v_gene: TRBV7-9
d_gene: TRBD2
CDR3nt: TGTGCCAGCAGCGGGCGCGGGGGGGACCGGGGCAATGAGCAGTTCTTC
CDR3aa: CASSGRGGDRGNEQFF

j_gene: TRBJ1-4
abundance: NA
v_gene: TRBV6-6
d_gene: TRBD1
CDR3nt: TGTGCCAGCAGACCATTGGGACAGGGGGATGAAAAACTGTTTTTT
CDR3aa: CASRPLGQGDEKLFF

j_gene: TRBJ1-2
abundance: NA
v_gene: TRBV28
d_gene: NA
CDR3nt: TGTGCCAGCAGTATCGAATCACAGGGAACGGATGGCTACACCTTC
CDR3aa: CASSIESQGTDGYTF

j_gene: TRBJ1-2
abundance: few
v_gene: TRBV6-5
d_gene: NA
CDR3nt: TGTGCCAGCAGTTACAATCTCAGGCTAACGAGCTCTGGCTACACCTTC
CDR3aa: CASSYNLRLTSSGYTF

j_gene: TRBJ1-2
abundance: few
v_gene: TRBV11-3
d_gene: NA
CDR3nt: TGTGCCAGCAGCTTAGATTGGGGGGACGGCTACACCTTC
CDR3aa: CASSLDWGDGYTF

j_gene: TRBJ2-7
abundance: once
v_gene: TRBV25-1
d_gene: TRBD2
CDR3nt: TGTGCCAGCAGTGAGGACGGGGGGTCCTACGAGCAGTACTTC
CDR3aa: CASSEDGGSYEQYF

j_gene: TRBJ1-3
abundance: NA
v_gene: TRBV19
d_gene: NA
CDR3nt: TGTGCCAGTAGTATCTCGACAGGCGTTGGAAACACCATATATTTT
CDR3aa: CASSISTGVGNTIYF

j_gene: TRBJ1-1
abundance: NA
v_gene: TRBV2
d_gene: NA
CDR3nt: TGTGCCAGCAGTTCACCCTCGTTGGGCGCTTTCTTT
CDR3aa: CASSSPSLGAFF

j_gene: TRBJ2-2
abundance: few
v_gene: TRBV9
d_gene: NA
CDR3nt: TGTGCCAGCAGCGTAGAGGGGCGGCGGTCCGGGGAGCTGTTTTTT
CDR3aa: CASSVEGRRSGELFF

j_gene: TRBJ1-5
abundance: NA
v_gene: TRBV6-5
d_gene: TRBD1
CDR3nt: TGTGCCAGCAGTAGGGACAGGGGCAGCCAGCCCCAGCATTTT
CDR3aa: CASSRDRGSQPQHF

j_gene: TRBJ2-7
abundance: NA
v_gene: TRBV5-1
d_gene: TRBD2
CDR3nt: TGCGCCAGCAGCGCCACATCCGGGACTAGCGGGAGGGCCCATTACGAGCAGTACTTC
CDR3aa: CASSATSGTSGRAHYEQYF

j_gene: TRBJ1-4
abundance: NA
v_gene: TRBV7-9
d_gene: NA
CDR3nt: TGTGCCAGCAGCCGTCCAGAGGCCAATGAAAAACTGTTTTTT
CDR3aa: CASSRPEANEKLFF

j_gene: TRBJ2-1
abundance: NA
v_gene: TRBV7-6
d_gene: NA
CDR3nt: TGTGCCAGCAGCTCCTCTAGCGTATCCTACAATGAGCAGTTCTTC
CDR3aa: CASSSSSVSYNEQFF

j_gene: TRBJ2-7
abundance: NA
v_gene: TRBV28
d_gene: TRBD1
CDR3nt: TGTGCCAGCAGGGGACAGGGGGTCTACGAGCAGTACTTC
CDR3aa: CASRGQGVYEQYF

j_gene: TRBJ1-1
abundance: NA
v_gene: TRBV7-9
d_gene: TRBD1
CDR3nt: TGTGCCAGCAGCTTAGGGACAGGGCGGTCCGAAGAAGCTTTCTTT
CDR3aa: CASSLGTGRSEEAFF

j_gene: TRBJ1-1
abundance: NA
v_gene: TRBV27
d_gene: TRBD1
CDR3nt: TGTGCCAGCAGCTTCGGGACAGCAAACACTGAAGCTTTCTTT
CDR3aa: CASSFGTANTEAFF

j_gene: TRBJ1-6
abundance: NA
v_gene: TRBV6-6
d_gene: TRBD1
CDR3nt: TGTGCCAGCAGCCCCCAGGGGGTACTTAGTTCACCCCTCCACTTT
CDR3aa: CASSPQGVLSSPLHF

j_gene: TRBJ1-1
abundance: NA
v_gene: TRBV5-1
d_gene: NA
CDR3nt: TGCGCCAGCAGCTTGACCGACAGCCGGCTTGAAGCTTTCTTT
CDR3aa: CASSLTDSRLEAFF

j_gene: TRBJ2-5
abundance: NA
v_gene: TRBV5-4
d_gene: TRBD2
CDR3nt: TGTGCCAGCAGCTTTGGGGGGGTGAGAGGAGAGACCCAGTACTTC
CDR3aa: CASSFGGVRGETQYF

j_gene: TRBJ2-7
abundance: NA
v_gene: TRBV18
d_gene: NA
CDR3nt: TGTGCCAGCTCACCCCAGTCCCACTACGAGCAGTACTTC
CDR3aa: CASSPQSHYEQYF

j_gene: TRBJ1-3
abundance: NA
v_gene: TRBV5-5
d_gene: NA
CDR3nt: TGTGCCAGCAGCTTTGACATGTTCTCGGGAAACACCATATATTTT
CDR3aa: CASSFDMFSGNTIYF

j_gene: TRBJ1-2
abundance: NA
v_gene: TRBV7-2
d_gene: NA
CDR3nt: TGTGCCAGCAGCTTAACGGTAAACTATGGCTACACCTTC
CDR3aa: CASSLTVNYGYTF

j_gene: TRBJ2-7
abundance: NA
v_gene: TRBV6-6
d_gene: TRBD1
CDR3nt: TGTGCCAGCAGTTACTCGACAGGGGGCGGCGAGCAGTACTTC
CDR3aa: CASSYSTGGGEQYF

j_gene: TRBJ2-2
abundance: NA
v_gene: TRBV9
d_gene: TRBD2
CDR3nt: TGTGCCAGCAGTAGGACTAGCGGGGACACCGGGGAGCTGTTTTTT
CDR3aa: CASSRTSGDTGELFF

j_gene: TRBJ1-2
abundance: NA
v_gene: TRBV6-5
d_gene: TRBD1
CDR3nt: TGTGCCAGCAGTTACGCAGGGGGCGACCTCTATGGCTACACCTTC
CDR3aa: CASSYAGGDLYGYTF

j_gene: TRBJ2-3
abundance: medium-sized
v_gene: TRBV5-4
d_gene: NA
CDR3nt: TGTGCCAGCAGCCGAAAAACAGGACAGCAAAGCACAGATACGCAGTATTTT
CDR3aa: CASSRKTGQQSTDTQYF

j_gene: TRBJ1-5
abundance: NA
v_gene: TRBV6-1
d_gene: NA
CDR3nt: TGTGCCAGCAGGGTTGACAGCGCCAATCAGCCCCAGCATTTT
CDR3aa: CASRVDSANQPQHF

j_gene: TRBJ2-3
abundance: NA
v_gene: TRBV7-2
d_gene: NA
CDR3nt: TGTGCCAGCAGCTTAGTCAGAGGGAGCGGCAGCACAGATACGCAGTATTTT
CDR3aa: CASSLVRGSGSTDTQYF